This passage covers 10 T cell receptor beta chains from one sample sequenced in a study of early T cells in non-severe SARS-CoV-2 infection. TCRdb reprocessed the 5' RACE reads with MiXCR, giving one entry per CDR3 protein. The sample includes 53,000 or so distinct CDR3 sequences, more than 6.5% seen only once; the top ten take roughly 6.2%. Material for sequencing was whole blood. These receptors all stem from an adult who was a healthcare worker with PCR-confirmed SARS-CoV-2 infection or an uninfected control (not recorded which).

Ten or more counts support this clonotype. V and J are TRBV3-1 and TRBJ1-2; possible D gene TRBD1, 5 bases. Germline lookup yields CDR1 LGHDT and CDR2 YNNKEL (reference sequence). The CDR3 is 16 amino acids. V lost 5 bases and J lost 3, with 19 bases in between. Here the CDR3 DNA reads TGTGCCAGCAGCGAGCGATTCAAGGGGACGTACTATGGCTACACCTTC. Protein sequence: CASSERFKGTYYGYTF. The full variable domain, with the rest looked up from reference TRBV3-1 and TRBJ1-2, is DTAVSQTPKYLVTQMGNDKSIKCEQNLGHDTMYWYKQDSKKFLKIMFSYNNKELIINETVPNRFSPKSPDKAHLNLHINSLELGDSAVYFCASSERFKGTYYGYTFGSGTRLTVV.

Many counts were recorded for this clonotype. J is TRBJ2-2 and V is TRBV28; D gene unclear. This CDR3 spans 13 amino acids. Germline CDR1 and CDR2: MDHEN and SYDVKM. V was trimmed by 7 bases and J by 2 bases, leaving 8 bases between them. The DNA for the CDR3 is TGTGCCAGCAAAAACAGTAACACCGGGGAGCTGTTTTTT. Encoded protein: CASKNSNTGELFF.

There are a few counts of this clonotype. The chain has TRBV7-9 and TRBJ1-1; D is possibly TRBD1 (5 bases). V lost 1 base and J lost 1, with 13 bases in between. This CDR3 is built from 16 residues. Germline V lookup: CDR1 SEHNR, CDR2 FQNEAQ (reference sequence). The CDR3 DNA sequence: TGTGCCAGCAGCTTAGGTGCCGGGGCTACGAACACTGAAGCTTTCTTT. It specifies CASSLGAGATNTEAFF.

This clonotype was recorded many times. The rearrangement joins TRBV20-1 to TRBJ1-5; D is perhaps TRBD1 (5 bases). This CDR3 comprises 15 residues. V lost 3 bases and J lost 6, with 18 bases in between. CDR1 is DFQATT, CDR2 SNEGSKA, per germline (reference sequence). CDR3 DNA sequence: TGCAGTGCTAGGAACCGGGACCGCTCTGGTCAGCCCCAGCATTTT. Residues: CSARNRDRSGQPQHF.

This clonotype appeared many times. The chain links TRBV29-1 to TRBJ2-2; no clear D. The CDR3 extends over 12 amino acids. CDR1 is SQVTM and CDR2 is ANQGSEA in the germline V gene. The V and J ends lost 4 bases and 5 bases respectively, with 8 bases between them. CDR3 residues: CSVVGSTGELFF. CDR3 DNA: TGCAGCGTTGTAGGAAGTACCGGGGAGCTGTTTTTT.

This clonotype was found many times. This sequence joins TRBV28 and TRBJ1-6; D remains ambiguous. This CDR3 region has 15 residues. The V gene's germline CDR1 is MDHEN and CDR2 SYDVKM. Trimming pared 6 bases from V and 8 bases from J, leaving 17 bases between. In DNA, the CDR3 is TGTGCCAGCAGCCGACTCGGGGTTCAACATTCACCCCTCCACTTT. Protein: CASSRLGVQHSPLHF.

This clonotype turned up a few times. CDR3 DNA: TGTGCCAGCACCCCGGGACAACCTAGCAATCAGCCCCAGCATTTT. Amino acid sequence: CASTPGQPSNQPQHF. The chain combines TRBV12-3 or TRBV12-4 with TRBJ1-5; possible D gene TRBD1, 6 bases. This CDR3 comprises 15 residues. Trimming pared 7 bases from V and 0 bases from J, leaving 13 bases between.

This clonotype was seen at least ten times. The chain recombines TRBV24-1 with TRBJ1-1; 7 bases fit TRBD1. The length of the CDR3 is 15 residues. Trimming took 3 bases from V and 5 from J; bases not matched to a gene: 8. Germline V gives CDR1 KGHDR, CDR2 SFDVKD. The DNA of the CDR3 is TGTGCCACCAGTGATGAGACAGGGCGAAAAACTGAAGCTTTCTTT. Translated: CATSDETGRKTEAFF.

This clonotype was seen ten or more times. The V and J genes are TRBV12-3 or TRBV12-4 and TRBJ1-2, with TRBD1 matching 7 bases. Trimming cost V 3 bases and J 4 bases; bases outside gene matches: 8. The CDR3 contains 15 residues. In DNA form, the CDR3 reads TGTGCCAGCAGTTTCGGGCAGGGGGGAGGCTATGGCTACACCTTC. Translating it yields CASSFGQGGGYGYTF.

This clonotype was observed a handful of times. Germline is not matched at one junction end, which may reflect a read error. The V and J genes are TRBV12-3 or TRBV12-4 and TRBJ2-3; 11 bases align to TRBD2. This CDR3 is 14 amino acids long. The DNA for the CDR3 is TGTGCCAGCAGTATAGCGGGGGGGCTGGATACGCAGTATTTT. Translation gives CASSIAGGLDTQYF.